This T cell receptor (beta chain) derives from a study of blood T cells in healthy people across ages. Study at large: The capture of about one barcoded beta molecule per two T cells was achieved by template switching.

This clonotype appeared once. The antigen remains undetermined. General study findings and limits: Not knowing donor CMV status may have confounded expanded clonotype changes.

Through a sample-barcoded 5' primer and a J-beta primer mix, a second PCR was run for about 6 to 11 cycles. Each cDNA molecule was tagged by a template-switch adaptor with 12 random nucleotides. MiXCR, applied by TCRdb to the 5' RACE reads, yields one record per CDR3 protein. The table records about 1,800,000 distinct CDR3 sequences, roughly 27% of them present only once. The V and J ends lost 3 bases and 0 bases respectively, with 6 bases between them. This CDR3 is 13 amino acids long. Germline CDR1 is SQVTM and CDR2 is ANQGSEA. This chain joins TRBV29-1 and TRBJ1-3; D is unclear. The sequence was obtained from a woman in her 30s in good health. Sequenced sample: blood. CDR3 nucleotide sequence: TGCAGCGTTGATCCCGTCTCTGGAAACACCATATATTTT. This encodes CSVDPVSGNTIYF. The full variable domain, in which reference TRBV29-1 and TRBJ1-3 provide the parts outside the CDR3, is SAVISQKPSRDICQRGTSLTIQCQVDSQVTMMFWYRQQPGQSLTLIATANQGSEATYESGFVIDKFPISRPNLTFSTLTVSNMSPEDSSIYLCSVDPVSGNTIYFGEGSWLTVV.